The 16 T cell receptor beta chains below come from one sample, sequenced in a study of T cells in localized non-small cell lung cancer. TCRdb's copy holds only in-frame clones and misses some; the assay was immunoSEQ multiplex PCR. This repertoire shows fewer than 20,000 clones, about 88% found once; its top ten account for almost 8.5%. This material consisted of peripheral blood, taken before any cancer treatment. These receptors all come from a man aged 35-75 years with stage I lung adenocarcinoma.

V gene TRBV14 combines with J gene TRBJ1-1, with TRBD1 as a possible D gene (6 bases). The ends were cut back, 0 bases at V and 1 base at J, with 9 bases in the middle. In germline, CDR1 is SGHDN, CDR2 FVKESK. The CDR3 length is 15 residues. CDR3 nucleotide sequence: TGTGCCAGCAGCCAAGATGGGGGGCAGAACACTGAAGCTTTCTTT. It encodes CASSQDGGQNTEAFF.

This sequence joins TRBV19 and TRBJ1-5, with D perhaps TRBD1 (5 bases). CDR3 length equals 17 residues. The germline V gene encodes CDR1 LNHDA and CDR2 SQIVND (reference sequence). V lost 3 bases to trimming and J lost 4 bases, with 19 bases between them. CDR3 region: CASSMRDGLSRNQPQHF. In nucleotides, the CDR3 is TGTGCCAGTAGTATGAGGGACGGCCTTAGCCGTAATCAGCCCCAGCATTTT.

The V call is TRBV13, the J call TRBJ2-7, with 8 bases aligning to TRBD2. The CDR3 is 20 residues long. Germline V lookup: CDR1 PRHDT, CDR2 FYEKMQ (reference sequence). V dropped 4 bases and J dropped 4; count of bases not matched to a gene: 24. This CDR3 reads CASSSPMFDGAGVRPYEQYF. CDR3 bases: TGTGCCAGCAGCTCCCCAATGTTTGACGGAGCGGGAGTACGGCCGTACGAGCAGTACTTC.

V and J are TRBV30 and TRBJ1-6; unclear D gene. CDR1 GTSNPN and CDR2 SVGIG come from the germline V gene (reference sequence). The V and J ends lost 0 bases and 4 bases respectively, with 13 bases between them. CDR3 length: 16 amino acids. The CDR3 region is CAWSVKNRVYNSPLHF. The CDR3 DNA sequence: TGTGCCTGGAGTGTAAAAAATCGGGTGTATAATTCACCCCTCCACTTT.

The chain is built from TRBV10-1 and TRBJ1-1; D is unresolved. Per the germline V gene, CDR1 is WNHNN and CDR2 is SYGVQD (reference sequence). V was cut by 0 bases and J by 3 bases, with 8 bases left in between. This CDR3 is 14 amino acids long. The CDR3 sequence: CASSESREDTEAFF. CDR3 in DNA: TGCGCCAGCAGTGAGTCGCGGGAGGACACTGAAGCTTTCTTT.

The V call is TRBV2, the J call TRBJ1-1; tentatively, D is TRBD1 (5 bases). CDR3 size: 12 residues. V was cut by 6 bases and J by 4 bases, with 9 bases left in between. Germline assignment: CDR1 SNHLY and CDR2 FYNNEI. DNA of the CDR3: TGTGCCAGCAGCTCAGGGTTCACTGAAGCTTTCTTT. This sequence encodes CASSSGFTEAFF.

This sequence joins TRBV6-5 and TRBJ2-5; D perhaps matches TRBD2 (5 bases). This CDR3 is built from 14 residues. V was shortened by 2 bases and J by 5 bases, with 12 bases between the two germline ends. CDR1 and CDR2 from the germline V gene are MNHEY and SVGAGI. CDR3 DNA sequence: TGTGCCAGCAGTTACCTGTCCGGCGGGGAGACCCAGTACTTC. Translation: CASSYLSGGETQYF.

J is TRBJ1-5 and V is TRBV19; no firm D call. This CDR3 comprises 14 residues. Deletions cut 11 bases from V and 2 bases from J, with 16 bases between. Germline V gene sequence: CDR1 LNHDA, CDR2 SQIVND (reference sequence). CDR3 DNA: TGTGCCGCTGACATCGGCAGAGGCAATCAGCCCCAGCATTTT. Translated: CAADIGRGNQPQHF.

The genes are TRBV9 and TRBJ1-1, with unresolved D. The CDR3 has 13 amino acids. Trimming took 3 bases from V and 3 from J, leaving 9 bases between them. CDR1 and CDR2 from the germline V gene are SGDLS and YYNGEE. The CDR3 nucleotides are TGTGCCAGCAGCGGTGAATTTGACACTGAAGCTTTCTTT. It is translated as CASSGEFDTEAFF.

In this sample, this clone turned up a few times. The V call is TRBV7-9, the J call TRBJ2-5; possibly TRBD1 or TRBD2 for D (6 bases each). Germline loops: CDR1 SEHNR, CDR2 FQNEAQ (reference sequence). V dropped 5 bases and J dropped 3 bases, with 16 bases sitting between them. The CDR3 totals 15 residues. The CDR3 sequence: CASSPRGRDEETQYF. Here the CDR3 DNA reads TGTGCCAGCAGCCCCCGGGGGCGGGACGAAGAGACCCAGTACTTC. Filled out from reference TRBV7-9 and TRBJ2-5, the complete variable domain reads DTGVSQNPRHKITKRGQNVTFRCDPISEHNRLYWYRQTLGQGPEFLTYFQNEAQLEKSRLLSDRFSAERPKGSFSTLEIQRTEQGDSAMYLCASSPRGRDEETQYFGPGTRLLVL.

The genes are TRBV25-1 and TRBJ2-5; D gene unclear. Germline V gene lookup returns CDR1 MGHDK and CDR2 SYGVNS. The CDR3 is made up of 13 amino acids. V gave up 6 bases and J gave up 4 bases, with 12 bases separating them. In DNA form, the CDR3 reads TGTGCCAGCAGAGAGCCATACGGAGAGACCCAGTACTTC. This gives the protein CASREPYGETQYF.

CDR3 sequence: CASSLDRQGQDTQYF. The CDR3 region has the DNA TGTGCCAGCAGCTTAGATAGACAGGGGCAAGATACGCAGTATTTT. V and J are TRBV7-6 and TRBJ2-3; the match to TRBD1 covers 8 bases. The CDR3 covers 15 residues. CDR1 and CDR2 from the germline V gene are SGHVS and FNYEAQ. Germline trimming cut 1 base from V and 5 bases from J; bases unmatched to any gene: 5.

This rearrangement joins TRBV29-1 to TRBJ2-7; no reliable D call. This CDR3 is built from 12 residues. Germline assignment: CDR1 SQVTM and CDR2 ANQGSEA. V was clipped by 4 bases and J by 2 bases, with 9 bases between them. In DNA form, the CDR3 reads TGCAGCGTTGTCTCATGGACCTACGAGCAGTACTTC. Translating it yields CSVVSWTYEQYF.

The chain recombines TRBV6-1 with TRBJ2-1; a weak D match, TRBD2 (6 bases). Germline CDR1 is MNHNS and CDR2 is SASEGT. V lost 4 bases and J 0 bases, leaving 13 bases between the germline ends. The length of the CDR3 is 16 residues. The CDR3 is CASSGGLPSSYNEQFF. The CDR3 DNA sequence: TGTGCCAGCAGTGGGGGACTCCCTAGCTCCTACAATGAGCAGTTCTTC.

The chain has TRBV28 and TRBJ2-7, with TRBD2 matching over 7 bases. V was clipped by 7 bases and J by 5 bases; unmatched bases: 5. The CDR3 runs to 12 residues. CDR1 is MDHEN, CDR2 SYDVKM, per germline. The CDR3 DNA follows: TGTGCCAGCAACTCCGCGGGGGACGAGCAGTACTTC. This translates into CASNSAGDEQYF.

V usage is TRBV6-6 and J usage is TRBJ1-3; D not certain. V shed 4 bases and J shed 1 base, with 2 bases lying between them. The CDR3 is 12 amino acids. Germline-derived CDR1 and CDR2 are MNHNY and SVGAGI (reference sequence). The CDR3, as DNA: TGTGCCAGCAGTTTTTCTGGAAACACCATATATTTT. Protein sequence: CASSFSGNTIYF.